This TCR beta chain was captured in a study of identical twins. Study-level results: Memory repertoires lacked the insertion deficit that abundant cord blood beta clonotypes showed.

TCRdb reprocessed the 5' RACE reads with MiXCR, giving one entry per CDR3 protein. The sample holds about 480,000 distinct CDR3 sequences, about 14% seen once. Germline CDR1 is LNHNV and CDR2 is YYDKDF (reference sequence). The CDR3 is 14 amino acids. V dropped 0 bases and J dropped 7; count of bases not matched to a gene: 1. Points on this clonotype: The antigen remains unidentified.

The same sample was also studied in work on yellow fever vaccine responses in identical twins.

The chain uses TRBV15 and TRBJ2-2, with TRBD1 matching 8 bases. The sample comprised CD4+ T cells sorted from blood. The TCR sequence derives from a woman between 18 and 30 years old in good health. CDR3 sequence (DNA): TGTGCCACCAGCAGAGAGACAGGGGTCGGGGAGCTGTTTTTT. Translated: CATSRETGVGELFF.